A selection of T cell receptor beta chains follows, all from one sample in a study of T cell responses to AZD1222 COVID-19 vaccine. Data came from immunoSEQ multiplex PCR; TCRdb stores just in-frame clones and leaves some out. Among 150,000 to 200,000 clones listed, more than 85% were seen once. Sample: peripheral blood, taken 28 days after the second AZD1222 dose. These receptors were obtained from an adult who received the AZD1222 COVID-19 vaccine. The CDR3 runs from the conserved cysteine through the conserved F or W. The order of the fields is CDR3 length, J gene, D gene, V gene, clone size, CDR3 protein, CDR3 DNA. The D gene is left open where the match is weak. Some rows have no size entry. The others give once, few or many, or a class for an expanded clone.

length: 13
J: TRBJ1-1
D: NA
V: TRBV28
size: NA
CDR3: CASSLYGNTEAFF
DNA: TGTGCCAGCAGTTTGTACGGAAACACTGAAGCTTTCTTT

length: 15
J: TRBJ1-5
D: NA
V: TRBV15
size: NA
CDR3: CATSRQSGVNQPQHF
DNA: TGTGCCACCAGCAGACAATCAGGGGTTAATCAGCCCCAGCATTTT

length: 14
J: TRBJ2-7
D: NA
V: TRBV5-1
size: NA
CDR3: CASSESILGYEQYF
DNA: TGCGCCAGCAGCGAAAGTATTTTAGGGTACGAGCAGTACTTC

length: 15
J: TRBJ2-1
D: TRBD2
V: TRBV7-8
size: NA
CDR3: CASSLLLAEYNEQFF
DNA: TGTGCCAGCAGCTTATTACTAGCGGAGTACAATGAGCAGTTCTTC

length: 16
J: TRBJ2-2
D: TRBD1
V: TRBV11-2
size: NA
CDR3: CASSPTDRGHTGELFF
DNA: TGTGCCAGCAGCCCCACGGACAGGGGGCACACCGGGGAGCTGTTTTTT

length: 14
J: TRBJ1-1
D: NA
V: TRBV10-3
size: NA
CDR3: CAISVGVGDTEAFF
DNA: TGTGCCATCAGTGTTGGGGTCGGGGACACTGAAGCTTTCTTT

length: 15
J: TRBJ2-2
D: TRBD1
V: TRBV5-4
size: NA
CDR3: CASSRDRGRTGELFF
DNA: TGTGCCAGCAGCCGGGACAGGGGACGCACCGGGGAGCTGTTTTTT

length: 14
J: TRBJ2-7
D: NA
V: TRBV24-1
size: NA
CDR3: CATSEGAGAYEQYF
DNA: TGTGCCACCAGTGAGGGGGCAGGGGCCTACGAGCAGTACTTC

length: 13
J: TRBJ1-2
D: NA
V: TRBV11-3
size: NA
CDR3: CASSLATWGGYTF
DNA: TGTGCCAGCAGCTTAGCCACATGGGGTGGCTACACCTTC

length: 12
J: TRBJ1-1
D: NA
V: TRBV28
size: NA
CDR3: CAIIFRDREAFF
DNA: TGTGCCATAATATTCCGCGACAGGGAAGCTTTCTTT

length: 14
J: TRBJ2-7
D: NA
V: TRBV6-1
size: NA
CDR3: CASSELQVAYEQYF
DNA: TGTGCCAGCAGTGAACTCCAGGTAGCCTACGAGCAGTACTTC

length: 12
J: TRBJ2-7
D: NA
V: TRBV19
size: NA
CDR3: CASSMLVGEQYF
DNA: TGTGCCAGTAGTATGCTGGTGGGCGAGCAGTACTTC

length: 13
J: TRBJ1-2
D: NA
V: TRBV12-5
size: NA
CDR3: CASVGYGGYGYTF
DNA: TGTGCTAGTGTTGGCTACGGGGGTTATGGCTACACCTTC

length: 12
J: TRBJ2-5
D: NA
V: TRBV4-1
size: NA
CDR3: CASSQVRETQYF
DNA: TGCGCCAGCAGCCAAGTGAGGGAGACCCAGTACTTC

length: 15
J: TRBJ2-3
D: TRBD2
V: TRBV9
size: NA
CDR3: CASSRGGRDTDTQYF
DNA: TGTGCCAGCAGCCGGGGCGGGAGGGACACAGATACGCAGTATTTT

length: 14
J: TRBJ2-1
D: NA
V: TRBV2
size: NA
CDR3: CASSGVGRGNEQFF
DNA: TGTGCCAGCAGTGGGGTGGGCCGGGGGAATGAGCAGTTCTTC

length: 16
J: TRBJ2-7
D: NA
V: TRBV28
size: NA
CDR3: CASSPPHPAIPYEQYF
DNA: TGTGCCAGCAGTCCCCCACATCCGGCGATCCCCTACGAGCAGTACTTC

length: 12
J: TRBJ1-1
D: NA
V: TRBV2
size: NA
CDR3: CASSWGNTEAFF
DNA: TGTGCCAGCAGTTGGGGGAACACTGAAGCTTTCTTT

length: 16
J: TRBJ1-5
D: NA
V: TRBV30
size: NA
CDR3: CAWSLAGTLANQPQHF
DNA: TGTGCCTGGAGTCTCGCCGGGACACTCGCCAATCAGCCCCAGCATTTT

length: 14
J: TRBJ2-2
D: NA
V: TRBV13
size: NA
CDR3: CASSSSVDTGELFF
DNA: TGTGCCAGCAGCTCCTCAGTTGACACCGGGGAGCTGTTTTTT

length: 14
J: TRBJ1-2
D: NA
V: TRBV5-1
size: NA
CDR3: CASSFQGLDYGYTF
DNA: TGCGCCAGCAGCTTCCAGGGGTTAGACTATGGCTACACCTTC

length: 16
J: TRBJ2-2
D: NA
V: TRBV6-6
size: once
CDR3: CASSPLAQTNTGELFF
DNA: TGTGCCAGCAGCCCCCTGGCACAGACGAACACCGGGGAGCTGTTTTTT

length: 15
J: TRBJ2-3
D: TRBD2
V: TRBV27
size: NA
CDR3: CASRGTRFVGDTQYF
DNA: TGTGCCAGCAGGGGGACTAGGTTCGTTGGAGATACGCAGTATTTT

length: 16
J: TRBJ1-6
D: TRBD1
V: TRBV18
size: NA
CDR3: CASSPTTTGDNSPLHF
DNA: TGTGCCAGCTCACCAACCACGACAGGGGATAATTCACCCCTCCACTTT

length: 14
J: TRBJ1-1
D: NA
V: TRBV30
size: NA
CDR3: CAWRRDFFGTEAFF
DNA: TGTGCCTGGAGAAGAGACTTCTTCGGGACCGAAGCTTTCTTT

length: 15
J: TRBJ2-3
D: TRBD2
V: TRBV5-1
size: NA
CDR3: CASSKGLAGTDTQYF
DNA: TGCGCCAGCAGCAAAGGACTAGCGGGCACAGATACGCAGTATTTT

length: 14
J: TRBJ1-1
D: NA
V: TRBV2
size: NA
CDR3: CASKRQVSNTEAFF
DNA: TGTGCCAGCAAGAGACAGGTCTCGAACACTGAAGCTTTCTTT

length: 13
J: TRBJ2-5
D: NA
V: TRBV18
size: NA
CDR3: CASSPVAGETQYF
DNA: TGTGCCAGCTCACCCGTCGCCGGGGAGACCCAGTACTTC

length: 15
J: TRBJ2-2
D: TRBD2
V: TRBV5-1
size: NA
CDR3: CASSLVAGASGELFF
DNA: TGCGCCAGCAGCTTGGTAGCGGGAGCCTCCGGGGAGCTGTTTTTT

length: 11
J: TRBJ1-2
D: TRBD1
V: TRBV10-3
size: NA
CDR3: CAVTGGGGYTF
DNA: TGTGCCGTGACAGGGGGCGGAGGCTACACCTTC

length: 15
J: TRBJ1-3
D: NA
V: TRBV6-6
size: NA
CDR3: CASSSSGIAGNTIYF
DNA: NA

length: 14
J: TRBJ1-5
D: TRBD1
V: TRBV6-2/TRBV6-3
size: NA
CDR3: CASSTGTGWVPQHF
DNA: TGTGCCAGCAGTACCGGGACAGGGTGGGTGCCCCAGCATTTT

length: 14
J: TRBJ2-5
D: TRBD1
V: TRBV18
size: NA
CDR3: CASSRYRGQETQYF
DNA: TGTGCCAGCTCCCGGTACAGGGGCCAAGAGACCCAGTACTTC

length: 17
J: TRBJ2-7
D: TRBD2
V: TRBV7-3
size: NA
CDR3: CASSPQGGGGSSYEQYF
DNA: TGTGCCAGCAGCCCCCAAGGCGGGGGGGGCAGCTCCTACGAGCAGTACTTC

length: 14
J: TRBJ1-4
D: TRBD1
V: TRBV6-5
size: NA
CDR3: CASSFDRGREKLFF
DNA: TGTGCCAGCAGTTTCGACAGGGGGCGAGAAAAACTGTTTTTT

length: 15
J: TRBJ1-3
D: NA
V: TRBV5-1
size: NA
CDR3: CASSPTGNPGNTIYF
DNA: TGCGCCAGCAGTCCTACAGGGAACCCTGGAAACACCATATATTTT

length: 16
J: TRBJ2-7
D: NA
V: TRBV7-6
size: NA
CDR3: CASSLGVGNPSYEQYF
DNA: TGTGCCAGCAGCTTAGGGGTCGGGAATCCCTCCTACGAGCAGTACTTC

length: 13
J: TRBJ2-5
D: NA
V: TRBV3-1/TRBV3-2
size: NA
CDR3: CASSHRDISTQYF
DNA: TGTGCCAGCAGCCATCGGGACATCTCGACCCAGTACTTC

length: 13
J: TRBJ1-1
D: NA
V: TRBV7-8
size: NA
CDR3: CASSFRGPTEAFF
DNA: TGTGCCAGCAGCTTTCGGGGCCCCACTGAAGCTTTCTTT

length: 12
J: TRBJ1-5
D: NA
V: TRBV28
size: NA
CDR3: CASKRVLQPQHF
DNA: TGTGCCAGCAAGAGGGTGCTTCAGCCCCAGCATTTT

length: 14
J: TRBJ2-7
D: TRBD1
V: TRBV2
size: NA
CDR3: CASTPGQGSYEQYF
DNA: TGTGCCAGCACCCCGGGACAGGGATCCTACGAGCAGTACTTC

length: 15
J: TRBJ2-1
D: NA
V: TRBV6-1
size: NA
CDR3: CASSTLSLSYNEQFF
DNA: TGTGCCAGCAGTACCCTTAGCCTCTCCTACAATGAGCAGTTCTTC

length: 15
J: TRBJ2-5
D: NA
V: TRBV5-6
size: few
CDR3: CASSLVGREVETQYF
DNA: TGTGCCAGCAGCTTGGTAGGCAGGGAGGTTGAGACCCAGTACTTC

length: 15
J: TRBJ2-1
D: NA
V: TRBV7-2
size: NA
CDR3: CASSNKPSSYNEQFF
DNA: TGTGCCAGCAGCAACAAACCAAGCTCCTACAATGAGCAGTTCTTC

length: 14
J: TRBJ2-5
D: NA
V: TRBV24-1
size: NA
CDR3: CATSDFGYQETQYF
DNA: TGTGCCACCAGTGATTTTGGTTACCAAGAGACCCAGTACTTC

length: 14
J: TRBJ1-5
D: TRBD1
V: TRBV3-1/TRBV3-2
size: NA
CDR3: CASSPRQGGQPQHF
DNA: TGTGCCAGCAGCCCTCGACAGGGTGGTCAGCCCCAGCATTTT